These 24 T cell receptor beta chains originate from one sample sequenced in a study of regulatory T cells in long-lasting Graves disease (dated by TCRdb to the early 2020s). To prepare the library, multiplex PCR was applied. The run used an Illumina HiSeq 4000. CDR3 regions were amplified by Arm-PCR with iRepertoire HTBI primers to construct TCR beta libraries. In-frame beta chains were kept once TCRdb had trimmed the public reads at Q25 with fastp and called clones with MiXCR. Entries are consolidated by CDR3 protein sequence, retaining the most common genes and DNA. The sample table contains hundreds of thousands of distinct CDR3 sequences; only one count was recorded for less than 25% of them. The top ten hold approximately 8% of the sample. Taken with the paper, the label for time point translates to: persistent/refractory GD, antithyroid drugs over 5 years with positive TRAb. RNA was extracted from PBMCs in TRIzol for both TCR sequencing and RNA sequencing.

This sample comprised peripheral blood mononuclear cells (PBMCs), obtained when the disease was refractory, from a patient treated with antithyroid drugs. The receptor set was obtained from a female donor with Graves disease.

The chain links TRBV19 to TRBJ1-5, with 7 bases lining up with TRBD1. V lost 7 bases, J lost 4 bases, and 13 bases stayed unmatched. Germline V gene sequence: CDR1 LNHDA, CDR2 SQIVND (reference sequence). CDR3 size: 16 residues. CDR3 protein: CASTQIGTVRNQPQHF. Written as DNA, the CDR3 is TGTGCCAGTACCCAAATTGGGACAGTGCGGAATCAGCCCCAGCATTTT. Full variable domain (remainder filled in from reference TRBV19 and TRBJ1-5): DGGITQSPKYLFRKEGQNVTLSCEQNLNHDAMYWYRQDPGQGLRLIYYSQIVNDFQKGDIAEGYSVSREKKESFPLTVTSAQKNPTAFYLCASTQIGTVRNQPQHFGDGTRLSIL.

This clonotype was observed at least ten times. This rearrangement joins TRBV13 to TRBJ2-7; perhaps TRBD1 as D (5 bases). The CDR3 consists of 13 residues. Germline V gene data show CDR1 as PRHDT and CDR2 as FYEKMQ (reference sequence). V lost 7 bases, J lost 3 bases, and 13 bases lay in between. CDR3 sequence reads: CASTLGDRYEQYF. The CDR3 bases are TGTGCCAGCACCCTAGGGGATCGCTACGAGCAGTACTTC.

This clonotype was recorded a few times. At one boundary the junction diverges from the germline segment, which might be a read error. The rearrangement links TRBV7-3 to TRBJ2-2; 13 nucleotides align to TRBD2. The germline V gene has CDR1 SGHTA and CDR2 FQGTGA. This CDR3 is built from 15 residues. The CDR3 sequence: CASSVTSGRAGELFF. The CDR3 DNA reads TGTGCCAGCAGCGTAACTAGCGGGAGGGCCGGGGAGCTGTTTTTT.

The sample holds many counts of this clonotype. V is TRBV15 and J is TRBJ2-7; TRBD2 might be the D (6 bases). The germline gives CDR1 LNHNV, CDR2 YYDKDF (reference sequence). The germline V and J ends were trimmed by 6 bases and 2 bases, with 17 bases remaining between them. This CDR3 has 15 residues. In DNA, the CDR3 is TGTGCCACCAGTCGGACCCGGGAGCTCCCCTACGAGCAGTACTTC. This encodes CATSRTRELPYEQYF.

This clonotype was found a few times. This chain joins TRBV6-1 and TRBJ2-2; 9 nucleotides line up with TRBD2. After removal of 5 bases from V and 4 bases from J, the junction contained 17 bases not matched to a gene. The CDR3 is made up of 19 amino acids. Per the germline V gene, CDR1 is MNHNS and CDR2 is SASEGT. The CDR3 DNA is TGTGCCAGCAGTCCCCGACAGCCCGGACTAGCGTACTCCACCGGGGAGCTGTTTTTT. Translation: CASSPRQPGLAYSTGELFF.

The table lists this clonotype with a few counts. This chain uses TRBV12-3 or TRBV12-4 with TRBJ2-6; no firm D call. The V gene lost 6 bases and the J gene lost 2 bases, with 11 bases spanning the gap. This CDR3 is built from 15 residues. The CDR3 spells CASSSTRAGANVLTF. The CDR3 DNA follows: TGTGCCAGCAGCTCTACTCGGGCTGGGGCCAACGTCCTGACTTTC.

Ten or more counts support this clonotype. The J gene is TRBJ1-2, the V gene TRBV11-3, with unresolved D. Looked up from germline, CDR1 is SGHNT and CDR2 is YENEEA. The V gene lost 1 base and the J gene lost 6 bases, with 9 bases spanning the gap. The CDR3 is 13 residues long. This CDR3 is CASSLGPGDGYTF. The CDR3 DNA follows: TGTGCCAGCAGCTTAGGGCCTGGGGATGGCTACACCTTC.

There are a few counts of this clonotype. The chain carries TRBV4-1 and TRBJ2-7; D may be TRBD2 (5 bases). This CDR3 is built from 13 residues. In germline, CDR1 is MGHRA, CDR2 YSYEKL. V was shortened by 5 bases and J by 2 bases, with 10 bases between the two germline ends. The CDR3: CASSTLGAYEQYF. CDR3 in DNA: TGCGCCAGCAGCACCCTCGGGGCCTACGAGCAGTACTTC.

The table lists this clonotype with many counts. Written as DNA, the CDR3 is TGTGCCAGCAGGGAAACAGGGATCTACGAGCAGTACTTC. Translated: CASRETGIYEQYF. The V and J genes are TRBV6-1 and TRBJ2-7; D may be TRBD1 (6 bases). V lost 6 bases and J 3 bases, leaving 12 bases between the germline ends. Germline V gene sequence: CDR1 MNHNS, CDR2 SASEGT. This CDR3 contains 13 residues.

This chain connects TRBV20-1 to TRBJ2-7; the match to TRBD1 covers 8 bases. Trimming removed 0 bases from V and 4 bases from J; junction bases left unmatched: 8. The CDR3 is 15 residues long. CDR1 is DFQATT and CDR2 is SNEGSKA in the germline V gene (reference sequence). CDR3 sequence reads: CSARDPLNRGYEQYF. The CDR3 nucleotides are TGCAGTGCTAGAGATCCCCTTAACAGGGGGTACGAGCAGTACTTC.

The genes are TRBV28 and TRBJ2-1; 12 bases are a match to TRBD2. V lost 6 bases to trimming and J lost 4 bases; unmatched junction nucleotides: 7. CDR1 is MDHEN and CDR2 is SYDVKM in the germline V gene. CDR3 size: 16 residues. CDR3 in amino acids: CASSSPLAGGYNEQFF. In DNA, the CDR3 is TGTGCCAGCAGCTCGCCACTAGCGGGAGGTTACAATGAGCAGTTCTTC.

V gene TRBV7-2 combines with J gene TRBJ2-5; no reliable D call. The germline CDR1 and CDR2 sequences are SGHTA and FQGNSA. V was cut by 5 bases and J by 4 bases, with 17 bases left in between. This CDR3 has 15 residues. The CDR3 sequence: CASSPPPSWGETQYF. Written as DNA, the CDR3 is TGTGCCAGCAGCCCCCCCCCGTCTTGGGGAGAGACCCAGTACTTC.

The chain combines TRBV27 with TRBJ2-5, with D perhaps matching TRBD1 (6 bases). The germline V and J ends were trimmed by 4 bases and 5 bases, with 14 bases remaining between them. In germline, CDR1 is MNHEY, CDR2 SMNVEV (reference sequence). This CDR3 is built from 14 residues. The CDR3 is CASSSPPGAETQYF. The CDR3, as DNA: TGTGCCAGCAGTTCTCCTCCAGGGGCTGAGACCCAGTACTTC.

In its sample, this clonotype was seen a few times. The chain uses TRBV6-1 and TRBJ2-1; 9 bases are shared with TRBD2. The V and J ends lost 6 bases and 9 bases, in that order; junction bases with no gene match: 6. CDR1 and CDR2 from the germline V gene are MNHNS and SASEGT. CDR3 size: 13 residues. The CDR3 sequence: CASSHGTSIEQFF. Written as DNA, the CDR3 is TGTGCCAGCAGCCACGGGACTAGCATTGAGCAGTTCTTC.

This clonotype was seen a handful of times. The gene calls are TRBV30 and TRBJ2-5; the match to TRBD2 covers 7 bases. The CDR3 is 13 residues long. With 7 bases clipped from V and 0 bases from J, the junction kept 5 bases outside the gene matches. Germline CDR1 GTSNPN, CDR2 SVGIG (reference sequence). The CDR3 reads CAFLREDQETQYF. The CDR3, as DNA: TGTGCCTTCCTTCGGGAGGACCAAGAGACCCAGTACTTC.

There are many counts of this clonotype. This rearrangement joins TRBV2 to TRBJ2-7; D is possibly TRBD1 (6 bases). V lost 7 bases and J 7 bases, leaving 14 bases between the germline ends. The germline V gene has CDR1 SNHLY and CDR2 FYNNEI. The CDR3 covers 12 residues. Here the CDR3 reads CASTEQGMEQYF. The CDR3 nucleotides are TGTGCCAGCACCGAGCAGGGGATGGAGCAGTACTTC.

For this clonotype: With a much larger clone just one base away, this may be a read error. The J gene is TRBJ2-7, the V gene TRBV28; D unresolved. From germline, CDR1 is MDHEN and CDR2 SYDVKM. The CDR3 contains 13 residues. Trimming pared 3 bases from V and 3 bases from J, leaving 9 bases between. This CDR3 is CASSLISIYEQYF. The CDR3 DNA reads as TGTGCCAGCAGTTTGATATCCATCTACGAGCAGTACTTC.

The CDR3 reads CASSSIAGGNIKLGEQYF. The CDR3 DNA is TGTGCCAGTAGTAGTATAGCGGGAGGCAACATAAAGTTGGGCGAGCAGTACTTC. V is TRBV19 and J is TRBJ2-7; 10 bases line up with TRBD2. The CDR3 sequence is 18 residues long. With V trimmed by 4 bases and J by 6 bases, 18 bases remained unmatched. Germline CDR1 is LNHDA and CDR2 is SQIVND (reference sequence).

This clonotype was observed at least ten times. The chain employs TRBV12-3 or TRBV12-4 and TRBJ2-1, with 7 bases lining up with TRBD2. V shed 3 bases and J 2 bases; nucleotides not matched to a gene: 4. CDR3 length: 15 amino acids. CDR3 region: CASSLSGITYNEQFF. The CDR3 DNA is TGTGCCAGCAGTTTGAGCGGGATAACCTACAATGAGCAGTTCTTC.

In its sample, this clonotype was seen a few times. The CDR3 carries no conserved terminal phenylalanine or tryptophan, so it likely arises from a read error. This rearrangement joins TRBV27 to TRBJ2-7, with a tentative D call TRBD1 (6 bases). Germline assignment: CDR1 MNHEY and CDR2 SMNVEV (reference sequence). Trimming removed 4 bases at V and 6 bases at J, with 13 bases between. This CDR3 region has 13 residues. The CDR3 bases are TGTGCCAGCAGTTGGCTAGGGGGTGGCGAGCAGTACTCC. Its protein product is CASSWLGGGEQYS.

DNA of the CDR3: TGCAGCGTTGAAGATCGGGGAGGCTACACCTTC. Translated, it gives CSVEDRGGYTF. The V gene is TRBV29-1, the J gene TRBJ1-2; D unresolved. V lost 0 bases, J lost 8 bases, and 7 bases lay in between. This CDR3 is 11 amino acids long. CDR1 and CDR2 (germline): SQVTM, ANQGSEA.

This clonotype was seen ten or more times. The chain joins TRBV12-3 or TRBV12-4 to TRBJ1-4; D remains ambiguous. CDR3 length: 17 amino acids. The V end was cut by 3 bases, the J end by 3 bases, with 17 bases between. This CDR3 reads CASSFSRGRKPNEKLFF. The CDR3 nucleotides read TGTGCCAGCAGTTTTTCTAGAGGCCGGAAGCCTAATGAAAAACTGTTTTTT.

This clonotype occurred many times. A read error may account for a junction end that differs from germline. V and J are TRBV9 and TRBJ2-5, with TRBD2 identical over 11 bases. The CDR3 consists of 16 residues. From germline, CDR1 is SGDLS and CDR2 YYNGEE. The CDR3 coding sequence is TGCGCCAGCAGCATAGGACTAGCGGGCCCCCAAGAGACCCAGTACTTC. This gives the protein CASSIGLAGPQETQYF.

This rearrangement joins TRBV27 to TRBJ2-5, with TRBD2 identical over 15 bases. J was trimmed by 3 bases and V by 5 bases; bases with no gene match: 4. The CDR3 is made up of 16 amino acids. The germline CDR1 and CDR2 sequences are MNHEY and SMNVEV (reference sequence). The chain's CDR3 is CASSPGTSGRKETQYF. In DNA, the CDR3 is TGTGCCAGCAGTCCCGGGACTAGCGGGAGGAAAGAGACCCAGTACTTC.